One and the same sample provided the 8 T cell receptor beta chains below, sequenced in a study of cytomegalovirus exposure and HLA in healthy donors. 60 Vbeta and 13 Jbeta primers were used in PCR. Only in-frame clones appear in the TCRdb table, and some are missing; sequencing was by immunoSEQ multiplex PCR. The table lists fewer than 250,000 clones, around 84% of them singletons. The sample taken for sequencing was PBMCs. The receptors here all came from a young woman in good health and CMV-seronegative.

V is TRBV19 and J is TRBJ2-5; TRBD2 matches at 10 bases. V was clipped by 1 base and J by 4 bases; unmatched bases: 6. CDR1 LNHDA and CDR2 SQIVND come from the germline V gene (reference sequence). CDR3 length equals 16 residues. The CDR3: CASSIGGAGGIETQYF. DNA of the CDR3: TGTGCCAGTAGTATAGGAGGAGCGGGGGGGATAGAGACCCAGTACTTC.

This chain links TRBV19 with TRBJ1-2; TRBD1 matches 7 bases. CDR3 length equals 14 residues. V was clipped by 5 bases and J by 10 bases; unmatched bases: 13. Germline CDR1 and CDR2: LNHDA and SQIVND (reference sequence). This CDR3 reads CASSGSRDRKDYTF. Written as DNA, the CDR3 is TGTGCCAGTAGTGGCAGCCGGGACAGAAAAGACTACACCTTC.

J is TRBJ2-7 and V is TRBV7-9, with D perhaps matching TRBD1 (5 bases). CDR3 length: 16 residues. Germline lookup yields CDR1 SEHNR and CDR2 FQNEAQ (reference sequence). The V gene lost 5 bases and the J gene lost 0 bases, with 17 bases spanning the gap. As DNA, the CDR3 is TGTGCCAGCAGCCGGTCGGCCCAGGGAAGCTCCTACGAGCAGTACTTC. This codes for CASSRSAQGSSYEQYF.

CDR3 sequence: CASNRGLGPQETQYF. DNA for the CDR3: TGTGCCAGCAACAGGGGCCTCGGTCCCCAAGAGACCCAGTACTTC. The chain employs TRBV7-9 and TRBJ2-5; TRBD1 agrees at 7 bases. The CDR3 sequence is 15 residues long. Per germline, CDR1 SEHNR and CDR2 FQNEAQ (reference sequence). V lost 7 bases to trimming and J lost 1 base; unmatched junction nucleotides: 9.

CDR3 loop: CASRGQGALNEQFF. CDR3 nucleotide sequence: TGTGCCAGTAGAGGACAGGGGGCCCTCAATGAGCAGTTCTTC. J is TRBJ2-1 and V is TRBV19, with 11 bases aligning to TRBD1. After removal of 6 bases from V and 6 bases from J, the junction contained 4 bases not matched to a gene. CDR1 and CDR2 from the germline V gene are LNHDA and SQIVND (reference sequence). There are 14 residues in the CDR3.

The rearrangement joins TRBV30 to TRBJ2-2, with D possibly TRBD1 on 5 matching bases. This CDR3 contains 14 residues. Between the trimmed V and J ends, which lost 7 bases and 0 bases, there was a span of 12 bases. The germline V gene has CDR1 GTSNPN and CDR2 SVGIG (reference sequence). The chain's CDR3 is CASAGQTNTGELFF. The DNA for the CDR3 is TGTGCCTCGGCTGGACAAACGAACACCGGGGAGCTGTTTTTT.

This chain connects TRBV18 to TRBJ1-1, with no clear D. The V gene lost 0 bases and the J gene lost 8 bases, with 16 bases spanning the gap. The CDR3 spans 15 residues. Germline CDR1 is KGHSH and CDR2 is LQKENI. The CDR3 DNA sequence: TGTGCCAGCTCACCACCCGGCCCCCGGGGATGGGAAGCTTTCTTT. It translates to CASSPPGPRGWEAFF.

The chain links TRBV18 to TRBJ2-1; D possibly corresponds to TRBD2 (5 bases). The ends were cut back, 0 bases at V and 7 bases at J, with 10 bases in the middle. Germline V lookup: CDR1 KGHSH, CDR2 LQKENI. The CDR3 consists of 14 residues. The CDR3 nucleotides are TGTGCCAGCTCACCACCGGCTAGCCGGAATGAGCAGTTCTTC. Its protein product is CASSPPASRNEQFF.